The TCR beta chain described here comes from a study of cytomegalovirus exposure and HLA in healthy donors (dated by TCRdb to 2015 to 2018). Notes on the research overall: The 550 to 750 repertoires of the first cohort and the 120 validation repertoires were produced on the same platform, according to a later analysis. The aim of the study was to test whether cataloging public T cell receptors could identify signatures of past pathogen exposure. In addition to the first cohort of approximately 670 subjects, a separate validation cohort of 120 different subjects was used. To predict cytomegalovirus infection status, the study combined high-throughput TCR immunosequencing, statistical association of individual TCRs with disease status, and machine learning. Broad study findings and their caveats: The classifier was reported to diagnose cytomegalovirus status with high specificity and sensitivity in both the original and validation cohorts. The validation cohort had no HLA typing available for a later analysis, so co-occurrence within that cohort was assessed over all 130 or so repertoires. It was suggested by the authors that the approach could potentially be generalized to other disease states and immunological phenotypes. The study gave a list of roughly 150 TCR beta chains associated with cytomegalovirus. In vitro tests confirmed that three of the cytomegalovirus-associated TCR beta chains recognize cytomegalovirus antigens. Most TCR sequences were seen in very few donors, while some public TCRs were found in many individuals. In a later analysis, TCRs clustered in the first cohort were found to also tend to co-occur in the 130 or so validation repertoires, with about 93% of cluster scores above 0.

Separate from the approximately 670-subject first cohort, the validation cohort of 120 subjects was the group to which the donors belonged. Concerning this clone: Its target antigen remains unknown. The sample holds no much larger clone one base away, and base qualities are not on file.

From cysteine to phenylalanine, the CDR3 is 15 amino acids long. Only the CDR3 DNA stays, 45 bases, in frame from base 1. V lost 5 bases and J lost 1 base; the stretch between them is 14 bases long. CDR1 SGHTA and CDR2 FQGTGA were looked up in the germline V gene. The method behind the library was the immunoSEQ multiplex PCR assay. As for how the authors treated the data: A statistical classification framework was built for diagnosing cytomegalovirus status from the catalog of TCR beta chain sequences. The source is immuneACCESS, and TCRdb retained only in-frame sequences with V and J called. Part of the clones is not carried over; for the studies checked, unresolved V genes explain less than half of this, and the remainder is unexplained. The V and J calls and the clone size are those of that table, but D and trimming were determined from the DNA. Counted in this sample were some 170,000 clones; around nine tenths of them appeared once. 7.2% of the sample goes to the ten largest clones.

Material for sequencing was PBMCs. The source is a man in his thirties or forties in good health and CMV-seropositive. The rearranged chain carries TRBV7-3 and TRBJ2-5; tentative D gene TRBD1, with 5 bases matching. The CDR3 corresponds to CASSPQESSQETQYF. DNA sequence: TGTGCCAGCAGCCCACAGGAGAGTTCCCAAGAGACCCAGTACTTC.